The present TCR beta chain was sequenced within a study of OX40 agonist ivuxolimab in advanced cancers. About the research overall: Dose-escalation patients' cancers were hepatocellular carcinoma, melanoma, renal cell or head and neck cancer. The eligibility criteria allowed prior anti-PD-1, anti-PD-L1 or anti-CTLA-4 therapy, and 40% had some. Study-level points and caveats: CD4+ and CD8+ T cells in blood underwent clonal expansion by week 6 at 0.1 to 3.0 mg/kg. Expansion of clones was among the lowest in partial responders at 0.1-3.0 mg/kg.

This CDR3 spans 13 amino acids. With 2 bases removed from V and 6 bases from J, the gap between germline ends came to 10 bases. In germline, CDR1 is SGHRS, CDR2 YFSETQ. On this clone itself: The antigen remains undetermined.

Sequenced by immunoSEQ multiplex PCR; TCRdb stores in-frame clones only, minus some. The sample contains about 52,000 clones, approximately 95% of which appear only once. The V gene is TRBV5-1, the J gene TRBJ2-3; D unclear. The sample was CD4+ or CD8+ T cells sorted from blood, taken in a trial of the OX40 agonist ivuxolimab. The sequence derives from an adult with an advanced solid tumor such as melanoma, head and neck, liver or kidney cancer. CDR3 loop: CASSFDLGDTQYF. Written as DNA, the CDR3 is TGCGCCAGCAGCTTCGACCTCGGGGATACGCAGTATTTT.